This T cell receptor beta chain derives from a study of spatial heterogeneity in lung cancer. TCRdb reprocessed the 5' RACE reads via MiXCR and lists one record per CDR3 protein. The sample has approximately 82,000 distinct CDR3 sequences; 10% to 15% are singletons. Findings and caveats of the study: Whereas they appeared in blood less at follow-up, ubiquitous expanded tumor TCRs appeared there more at resection.

This clonotype has a count of ten or more. Antigen: not known. This sample's time point: sample taken at primary tumor resection. Unsorted tumor, nontumor lung tissue or cryopreserved PBMC supplied the whole RNA. J was trimmed by 0 bases and V by 2 bases; bases with no gene match: 3. The V gene's germline CDR1 is SGHRS and CDR2 YFSETQ. The CDR3 loop spans 17 amino acids. Here the sequenced sample was PBMCs, taken at surgery. This rearrangement joins TRBV5-1 to TRBJ2-2, with 11 bases lining up with TRBD2. The receptor's source is a male donor with early-stage non-small cell lung cancer. CDR3 nucleotides: TGCGCCAGCAGCTTACTAGCGGGGGACCCGAACACCGGGGAGCTGTTTTTT. It encodes CASSLLAGDPNTGELFF.